The present T cell receptor (beta chain) was sequenced within a study of cytotoxic CD8 clonotypes in ibrutinib-treated CLL. Across the study: Response sampling came at median roughly 11 months of treatment, ranging roughly 6 to 40 months.

The assay was immunoSEQ multiplex PCR, and TCRdb's table has in-frame clones only and misses some. Of about 68,000 clones listed, 75% to 85% were seen once; the top ten hold about 8%. This clone was recorded once. The antigen is not known. Study findings and constraints: Increased clonality at ibrutinib response gave way to a return toward baseline at progression. While tracking circulating CD8+ T-cell counts, baseline clonality exceeded that of age-matched healthy donors. Stable or contracted on treatment, public clonotypes were also uncommon.

Germline V lookup: CDR1 MNHNS, CDR2 SASEGT. J gave up 2 bases and V 7 bases, and 7 bases lay outside the gene matches. There are 14 residues in the CDR3. The TCR originated in a human donor with chronic lymphocytic leukemia. The chain is built from TRBV6-1 and TRBJ2-7, with 8 nucleotides matching TRBD1. Sequencing was performed on PBMCs, taken at disease progression, from a patient treated with ibrutinib. CDR3 amino acids: CASTRDRRTYEQYF. The CDR3 DNA follows: TGTGCCAGCACCCGGGACAGGCGAACCTACGAGCAGTACTTC.